The 6 T cell receptor beta chains below come from one sample, sequenced in a study of regulatory T cells in long-lasting Graves disease. As to time point: newly diagnosed GD, antithyroid drugs for less than 3 months. From RNA extracted from PBMCs, the TCR library was made. For TCR beta, libraries came from iRepertoire HTBI primers and Arm-PCR of CDR3 regions. TCRdb reprocessed the multiplex PCR reads with MiXCR, giving one entry per CDR3 protein. The sample includes some 250,000 distinct CDR3 sequences, 20% to 25% of them seen just once. The source material was peripheral blood mononuclear cells (PBMCs), sampled at new diagnosis, from a patient treated with antithyroid drugs. These receptors were taken from a female donor with Graves disease.

This clonotype was seen many times. The chain combines TRBV2 with TRBJ1-4, with a tentative D call TRBD1 (6 bases). The germline V gene has CDR1 SNHLY and CDR2 FYNNEI. V lost 2 bases and J lost 3, with 10 bases in between. The CDR3 sequence is 15 residues long. The CDR3 region has the DNA TGTGCCAGCAGTGAATCGAGGGGGGCTAATGAAAAACTGTTTTTT. Its translation is CASSESRGANEKLFF.

Here the CDR3 reads CASSSEWDGLAGGEQFF. CDR3 DNA: TGTGCCAGCAGCTCAGAGTGGGACGGACTAGCGGGGGGGGAGCAGTTCTTC. The J gene is TRBJ2-3, the V gene TRBV11-3; 15 bases fit TRBD2. The J call is in doubt because the DNA end fits TRBJ2-1 better. The V gene's germline CDR1 is SGHNT and CDR2 YENEEA. The CDR3 runs 17 residues.

The table lists this clonotype with many counts. The V and J genes are TRBV2 and TRBJ2-7; D not resolved. This CDR3 is 11 amino acids long. V was cut by 7 bases and J by 7 bases, with 11 bases left in between. Germline loops: CDR1 SNHLY, CDR2 FYNNEI. The CDR3 nucleotides are TGTGCCAGCACCTTCGATGGGGAGCAGTACTTC. It codes for CASTFDGEQYF.

This clonotype was detected ten times or more. The chain couples TRBV20-1 to TRBJ2-1, with 12 bases lining up with TRBD2. The CDR3 sequence is 16 residues long. Losses at the gene ends were 1 base for V and 4 bases for J; bases not matched to a gene: 5. From germline, CDR1 is DFQATT and CDR2 SNEGSKA (reference sequence). Written as DNA, the CDR3 is TGCAGTGCTAGAGGGACTAGCGGGACCTCTTACAATGAGCAGTTCTTC. It codes for CSARGTSGTSYNEQFF.

This clonotype showed up just a few times. V gene TRBV5-6 combines with J gene TRBJ1-1, with no clear D. CDR1 is SGHDT, CDR2 YYEEEE, per germline. The CDR3 consists of 13 residues. V lost 1 base, J lost 1 base, and 5 bases lay in between. Here the CDR3 DNA reads TGTGCCAGCAGCTTGAAGCCGAACACTGAAGCTTTCTTT. Amino acid sequence: CASSLKPNTEAFF.

The V call is TRBV29-1, the J call TRBJ1-4; D is undetermined. This CDR3 spans 13 amino acids. Trimming cost V 7 bases and J 5 bases, with 14 bases left between them. Germline V lookup: CDR1 SQVTM, CDR2 ANQGSEA. CDR3 loop: CSAALGPNEKLFF. The DNA of the CDR3 is TGCAGCGCGGCTTTGGGTCCCAATGAAAAACTGTTTTTT. Complete variable domain (other parts from reference TRBV29-1 and TRBJ1-4): SAVISQKPSRDICQRGTSLTIQCQVDSQVTMMFWYRQQPGQSLTLIATANQGSEATYESGFVIDKFPISRPNLTFSTLTVSNMSPEDSSIYLCSAALGPNEKLFFGSGTQLSVL.